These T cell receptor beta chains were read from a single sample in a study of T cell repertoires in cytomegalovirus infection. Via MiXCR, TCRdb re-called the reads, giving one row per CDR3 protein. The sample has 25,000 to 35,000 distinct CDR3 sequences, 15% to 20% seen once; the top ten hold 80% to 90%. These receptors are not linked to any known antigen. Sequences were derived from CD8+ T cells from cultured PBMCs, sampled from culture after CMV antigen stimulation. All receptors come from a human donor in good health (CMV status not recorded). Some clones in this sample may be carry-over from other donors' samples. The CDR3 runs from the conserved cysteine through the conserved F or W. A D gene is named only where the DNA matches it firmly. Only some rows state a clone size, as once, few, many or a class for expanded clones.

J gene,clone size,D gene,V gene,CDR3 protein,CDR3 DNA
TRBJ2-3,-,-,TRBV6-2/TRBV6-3,CASSYSQAAPDTQYF,TGTGCCAGCAGTTACTCCCAGGCCGCCCCAGATACGCAGTATTTT
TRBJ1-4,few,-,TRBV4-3,CASSQGNGHQGEKLFF,TGCGCCAGCAGCCAAGGGAATGGACACCAAGGGGAAAAACTGTTTTTT
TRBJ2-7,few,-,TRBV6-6,CASSYSPQNGQYF,TGTGCCAGCAGTTACTCTCCCCAAAACGGGCAGTACTTC
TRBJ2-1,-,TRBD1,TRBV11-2,CASTLRGDRSASYYNEQFF,TGTGCCAGCACCCTTAGGGGGGACAGGTCGGCGTCATACTACAATGAGCAGTTCTTC
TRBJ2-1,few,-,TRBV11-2,CASRTPKYNEQFF,TGTGCCAGCCGGACACCAAAGTACAATGAGCAGTTCTTC
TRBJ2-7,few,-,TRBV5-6,CASSLTWGSYEQYF,TGTGCCAGCAGCTTGACATGGGGCTCCTACGAGCAGTACTTC
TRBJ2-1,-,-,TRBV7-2,CASSLVGVREQFF,TGTGCCAGCAGCTTAGTTGGGGTTAGAGAGCAGTTCTTC
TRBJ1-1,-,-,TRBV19,CASTLGPPLTEAFF,TGTGCCAGTACTCTAGGACCGCCGCTCACTGAAGCTTTCTTT
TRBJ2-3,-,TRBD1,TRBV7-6,CASSYRDRGTDTQYF,TGTGCCAGCAGCTACCGGGACAGGGGGACAGATACGCAGTATTTT
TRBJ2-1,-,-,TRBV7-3,CASSLNGSPYSYNEQFF,TGTGCCAGTAGCTTAAATGGATCCCCGTACAGTTACAATGAGCAGTTCTTC
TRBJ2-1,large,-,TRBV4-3,CASSQDIGDNNEQFF,TGCGCCAGCAGCCAAGATATCGGGGACAACAATGAGCAGTTCTTC
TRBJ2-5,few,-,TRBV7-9,CASSRVAGEETQYF,TGTGCCAGCAGCCGGGTCGCCGGGGAAGAGACCCAGTACTTC
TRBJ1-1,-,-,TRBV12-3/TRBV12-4,CASSSGDTEAFF,TGTGCCAGCAGTTCAGGGGATACTGAAGCTTTCTTT
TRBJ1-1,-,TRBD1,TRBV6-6,CASSTMGTATEAFF,TGTGCCAGCAGTACCATGGGGACAGCCACTGAAGCTTTCTTT
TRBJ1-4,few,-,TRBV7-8,CASSPESRGEKLFF,TGTGCCAGCAGCCCAGAGTCACGGGGAGAAAAACTGTTTTTT
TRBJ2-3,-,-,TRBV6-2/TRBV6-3,CASSYPLAASTDTQYF,TGTGCCAGCAGTTACCCCCTGGCGGCCAGCACAGATACGCAGTATTTT
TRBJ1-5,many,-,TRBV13,CASSLGPNQPQHF,TGTGCCAGCAGCTTAGGCCCGAATCAGCCCCAGCATTTT
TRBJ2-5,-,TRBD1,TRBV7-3,CASSLTGTGGGTQYF,TGTGCCAGCAGCCTTACCGGGACAGGGGGAGGCACCCAGTACTTC
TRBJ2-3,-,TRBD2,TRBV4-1,CASSQDLGASGRYTQYF,TGCGCCAGCAGCCAAGATCTAGGGGCTAGCGGGAGGTATACGCAGTATTTT
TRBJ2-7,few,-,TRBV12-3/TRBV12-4,CASSPAGSYYEQYF,TGTGCCAGCAGCCCCGCGGGATCCTACTACGAGCAGTACTTC
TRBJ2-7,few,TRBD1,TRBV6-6,CASSGQGLNGEQYF,TGTGCCAGCAGCGGACAGGGCCTTAATGGCGAGCAGTACTTC
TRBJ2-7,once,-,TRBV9,CASSVDLSYEQYF,TGTGCCAGCAGCGTAGATCTCTCCTACGAGCAGTACTTC
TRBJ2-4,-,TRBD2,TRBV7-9,CASSLATSRSKNIQYF,TGTGCCAGCAGCTTAGCGACTAGCAGATCCAAAAACATTCAGTACTTC